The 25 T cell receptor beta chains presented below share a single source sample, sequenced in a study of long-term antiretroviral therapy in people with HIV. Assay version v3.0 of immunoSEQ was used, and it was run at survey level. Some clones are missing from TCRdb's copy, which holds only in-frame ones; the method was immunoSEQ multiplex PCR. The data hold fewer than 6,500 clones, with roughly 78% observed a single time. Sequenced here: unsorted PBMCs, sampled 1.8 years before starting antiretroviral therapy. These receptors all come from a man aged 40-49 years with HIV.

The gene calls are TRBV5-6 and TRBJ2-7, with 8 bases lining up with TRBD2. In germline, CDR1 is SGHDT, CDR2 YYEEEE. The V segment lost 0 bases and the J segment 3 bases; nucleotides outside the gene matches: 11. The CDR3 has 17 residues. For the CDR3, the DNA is TGTGCCAGCAGCTTGGGGGGGACTAGTTCGCGAGGCTACGAGCAGTACTTC. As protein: CASSLGGTSSRGYEQYF.

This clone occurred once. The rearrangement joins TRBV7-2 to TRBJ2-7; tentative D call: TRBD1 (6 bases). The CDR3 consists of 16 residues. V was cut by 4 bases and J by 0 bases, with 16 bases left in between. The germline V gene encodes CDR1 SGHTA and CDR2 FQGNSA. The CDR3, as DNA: TGTGCCAGCAGCTCAGCAAGACAGGAGCACTCCTACGAGCAGTACTTC. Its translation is CASSSARQEHSYEQYF.

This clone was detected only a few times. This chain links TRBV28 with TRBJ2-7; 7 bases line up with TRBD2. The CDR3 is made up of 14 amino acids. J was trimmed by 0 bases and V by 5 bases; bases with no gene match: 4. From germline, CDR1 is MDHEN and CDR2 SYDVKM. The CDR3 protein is CASSLSGVSYEQYF. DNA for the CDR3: TGTGCCAGCAGTCTAAGCGGGGTCTCCTACGAGCAGTACTTC.

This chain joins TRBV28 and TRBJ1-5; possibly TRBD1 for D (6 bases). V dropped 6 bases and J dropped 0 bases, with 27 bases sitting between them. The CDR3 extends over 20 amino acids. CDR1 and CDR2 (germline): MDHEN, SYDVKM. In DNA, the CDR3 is TGTGCCAGCAGACCCCGGACAGAGCATCTCACGAGTTTTAGCAATCAGCCCCAGCATTTT. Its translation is CASRPRTEHLTSFSNQPQHF.

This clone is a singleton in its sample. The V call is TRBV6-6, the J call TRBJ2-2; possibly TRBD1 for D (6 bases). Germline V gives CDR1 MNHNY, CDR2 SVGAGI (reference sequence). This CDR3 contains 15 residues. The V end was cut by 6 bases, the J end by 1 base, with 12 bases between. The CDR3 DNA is TGTGCCAGCAGGATCCAGACAGGGAACACCGGGGAGCTGTTTTTT. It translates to CASRIQTGNTGELFF.

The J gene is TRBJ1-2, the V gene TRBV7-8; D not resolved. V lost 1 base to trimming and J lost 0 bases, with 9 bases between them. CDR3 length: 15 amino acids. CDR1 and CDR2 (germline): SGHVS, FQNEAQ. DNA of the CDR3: TGTGCCAGCAGCTTAGTCGGCGGAACTAACTATGGCTACACCTTC. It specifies CASSLVGGTNYGYTF.

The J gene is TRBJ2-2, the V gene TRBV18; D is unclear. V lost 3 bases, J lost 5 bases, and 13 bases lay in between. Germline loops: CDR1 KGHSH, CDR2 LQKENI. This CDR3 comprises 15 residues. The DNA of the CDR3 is TGTGCCAGCTCACCCCCCTCGCTTAATACCGGGGAGCTGTTTTTT. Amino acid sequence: CASSPPSLNTGELFF.

CDR3 DNA: TGCGCCAGCAGAGGGGACCCTACCGGGGAGCTGTTTTTT. Its translation is CASRGDPTGELFF. The gene calls are TRBV5-1 and TRBJ2-2; D may be TRBD1 or TRBD2 (5 bases each). Germline loops: CDR1 SGHRS, CDR2 YFSETQ. This CDR3 region has 13 residues. Trimming pared 5 bases from V and 5 bases from J, leaving 10 bases between.

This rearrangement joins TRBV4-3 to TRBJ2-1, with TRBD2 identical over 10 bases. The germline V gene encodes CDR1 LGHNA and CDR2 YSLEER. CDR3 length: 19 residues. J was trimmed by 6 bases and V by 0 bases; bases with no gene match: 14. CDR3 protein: CASSQDPLFSSGSGNEQFF. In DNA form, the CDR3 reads TGCGCCAGCAGCCAAGACCCTCTGTTTTCTAGCGGGAGTGGCAATGAGCAGTTCTTC.

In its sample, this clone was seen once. This chain's CDR3 is CASADNRGNTGELFF. In nucleotides, the CDR3 is TGTGCTAGTGCCGATAACAGGGGGAACACCGGGGAGCTGTTTTTT. This chain connects TRBV12-5 to TRBJ2-2; 7 nucleotides align to TRBD1. This CDR3 has 15 amino acids. V was clipped by 7 bases and J by 1 base; unmatched bases: 6. Germline CDR1 is LGHNT and CDR2 is FRNRAP.

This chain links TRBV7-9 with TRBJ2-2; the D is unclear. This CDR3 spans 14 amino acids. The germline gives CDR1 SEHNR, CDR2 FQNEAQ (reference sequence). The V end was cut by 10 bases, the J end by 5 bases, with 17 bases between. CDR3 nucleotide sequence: TGTGCCAATCCGGGCCCCCAAAGGACCGGGGAGCTGTTTTTT. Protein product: CANPGPQRTGELFF.

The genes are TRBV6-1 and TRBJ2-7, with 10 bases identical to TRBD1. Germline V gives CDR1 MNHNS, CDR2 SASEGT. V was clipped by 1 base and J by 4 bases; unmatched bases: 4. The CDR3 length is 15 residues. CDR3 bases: TGTGCCAGCAGTGAAGGGACAGGGGGATCTTACGAGCAGTACTTC. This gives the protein CASSEGTGGSYEQYF.

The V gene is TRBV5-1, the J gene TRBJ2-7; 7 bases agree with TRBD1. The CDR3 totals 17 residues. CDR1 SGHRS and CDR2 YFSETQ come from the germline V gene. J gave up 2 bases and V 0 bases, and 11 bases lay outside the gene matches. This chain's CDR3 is CASSLDVPGQTTYEQYF. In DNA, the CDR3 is TGCGCCAGCAGCTTGGATGTCCCGGGACAGACCACCTACGAGCAGTACTTC.

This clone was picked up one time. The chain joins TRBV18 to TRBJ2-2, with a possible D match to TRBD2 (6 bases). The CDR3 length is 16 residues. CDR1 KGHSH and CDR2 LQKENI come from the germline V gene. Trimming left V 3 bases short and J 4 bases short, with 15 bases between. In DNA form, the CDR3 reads TGTGCCAGCTCACCTAGGAGGGATCCGAGCACCGGGGAGCTGTTTTTT. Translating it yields CASSPRRDPSTGELFF.

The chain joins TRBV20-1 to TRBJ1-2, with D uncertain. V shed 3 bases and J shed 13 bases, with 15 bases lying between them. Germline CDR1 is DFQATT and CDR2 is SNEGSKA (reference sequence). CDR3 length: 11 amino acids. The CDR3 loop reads CSASVAGMSTF. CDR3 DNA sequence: TGCAGTGCTAGTGTAGCGGGAATGTCCACCTTC.

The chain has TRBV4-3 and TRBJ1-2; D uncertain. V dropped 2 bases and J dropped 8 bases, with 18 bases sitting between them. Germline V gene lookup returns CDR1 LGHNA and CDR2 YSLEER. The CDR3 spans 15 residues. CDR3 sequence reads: CASSQKPRAEGGYTF. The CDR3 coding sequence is TGCGCCAGCAGCCAAAAACCCCGGGCAGAAGGGGGCTACACCTTC.

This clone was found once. CDR3 protein: CASSIWDRDQPQHF. DNA for the CDR3: TGTGCCAGCAGCATTTGGGACCGCGATCAGCCCCAGCATTTT. This chain connects TRBV7-2 to TRBJ1-5, with a weak D call TRBD1 (5 bases). The CDR3 runs to 14 residues. Germline values: CDR1 SGHTA, CDR2 FQGNSA. V lost 5 bases and J 5 bases, leaving 13 bases between the germline ends.

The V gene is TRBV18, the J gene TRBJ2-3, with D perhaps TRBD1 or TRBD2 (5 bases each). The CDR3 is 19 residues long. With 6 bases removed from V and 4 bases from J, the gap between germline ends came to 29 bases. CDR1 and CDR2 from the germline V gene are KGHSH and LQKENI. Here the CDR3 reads CASSPVEIQRTSLADTQYF. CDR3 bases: TGTGCCAGCTCCCCAGTGGAGATACAGCGGACAAGTCTAGCAGATACGCAGTATTTT.

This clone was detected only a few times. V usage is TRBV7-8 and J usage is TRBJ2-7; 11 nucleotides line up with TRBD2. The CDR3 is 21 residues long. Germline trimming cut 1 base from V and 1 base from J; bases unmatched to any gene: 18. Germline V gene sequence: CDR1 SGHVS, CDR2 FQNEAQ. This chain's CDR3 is CASSLVRGRLAGGLRSYEQYF. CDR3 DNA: TGTGCCAGCAGCTTAGTCCGGGGTAGGCTAGCGGGAGGTCTTAGGTCCTACGAGCAGTACTTC.

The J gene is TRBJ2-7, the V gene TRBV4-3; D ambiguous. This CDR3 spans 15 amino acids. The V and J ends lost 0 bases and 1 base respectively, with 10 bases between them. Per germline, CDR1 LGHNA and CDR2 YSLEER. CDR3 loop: CASSQDRTSSYEQYF. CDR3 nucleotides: TGCGCCAGCAGCCAAGATCGTACCAGTTCCTACGAGCAGTACTTC.

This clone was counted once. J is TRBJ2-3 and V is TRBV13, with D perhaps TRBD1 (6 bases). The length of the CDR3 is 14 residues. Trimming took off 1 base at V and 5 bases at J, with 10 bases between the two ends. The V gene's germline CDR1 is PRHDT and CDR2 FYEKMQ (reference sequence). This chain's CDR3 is CASSLAKDRDTQYF. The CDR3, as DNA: TGTGCCAGCAGCTTAGCAAAGGACAGAGATACGCAGTATTTT.

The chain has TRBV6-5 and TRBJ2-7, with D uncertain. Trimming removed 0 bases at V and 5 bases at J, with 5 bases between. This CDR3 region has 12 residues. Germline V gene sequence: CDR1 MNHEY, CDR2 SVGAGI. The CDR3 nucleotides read TGTGCCAGCAGTTACTCTGAAAACGAGCAGTACTTC. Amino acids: CASSYSENEQYF.

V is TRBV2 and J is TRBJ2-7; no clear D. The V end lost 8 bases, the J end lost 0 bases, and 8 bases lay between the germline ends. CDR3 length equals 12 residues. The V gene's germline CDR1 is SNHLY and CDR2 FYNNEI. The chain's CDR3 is CASRVGSYEQYF. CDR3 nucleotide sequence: TGTGCCAGCCGTGTGGGCTCCTACGAGCAGTACTTC. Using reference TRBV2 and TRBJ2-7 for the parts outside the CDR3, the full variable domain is EPEVTQTPSHQVTQMGQEVILRCVPISNHLYFYWYRQILGQKVEFLVSFYNNEISEKSEIFDDQFSVERPDGSNFTLKIRSTKLEDSAMYFCASRVGSYEQYFGPGTRLTVT.

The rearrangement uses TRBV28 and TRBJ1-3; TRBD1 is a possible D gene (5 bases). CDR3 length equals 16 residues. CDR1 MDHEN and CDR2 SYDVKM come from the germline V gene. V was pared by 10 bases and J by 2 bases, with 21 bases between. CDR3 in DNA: TGTGCCACCAGGGAGAGGGGCCCAGTTACTGGAAACACCATATATTTT. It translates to CATRERGPVTGNTIYF.

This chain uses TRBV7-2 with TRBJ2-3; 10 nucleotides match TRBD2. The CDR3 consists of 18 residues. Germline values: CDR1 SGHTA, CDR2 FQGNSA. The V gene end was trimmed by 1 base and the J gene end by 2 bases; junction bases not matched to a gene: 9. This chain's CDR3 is CASSLGPLLAGYTDTQYF. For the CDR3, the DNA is TGTGCCAGCAGCTTAGGCCCCCTACTAGCGGGATACACAGATACGCAGTATTTT.